This is a list of T cell receptor beta chains from one sample in a study of blood T cell repertoires in COVID-19. Using immunoSEQ multiplex PCR, the repertoire was profiled, and TCRdb retains in-frame clones only, with some absent. The table includes around 170,000 clones, roughly four fifths detected once. Material for sequencing was peripheral blood. These TCRs come from a woman aged 70-85 years with COVID-19, enrolled during active disease. The CDR3 runs from the conserved cysteine through the conserved F or W. A D gene is named only where the DNA matches it firmly. Not all rows give a size; the values are once, few, many and, for expanded clones, a class.

size: .; V: TRBV28; D: TRBD2; J: TRBJ2-2; CDR3: CASTLSGLNTGELFF; DNA: TGTGCCAGCACACTGTCGGGACTAAACACCGGGGAGCTGTTTTTT
size: .; V: TRBV9; D: TRBD1; J: TRBJ1-6; CDR3: CASSVGQGYSPLHF; DNA: TGTGCCAGCAGCGTCGGACAGGGGTATTCACCCCTCCACTTT
size: .; V: TRBV28; D: .; J: TRBJ1-4; CDR3: CASSLLSGVYTNEKLFF; DNA: TGTGCCAGCAGTTTATTATCAGGGGTTTACACTAATGAAAAACTGTTTTTT
size: .; V: TRBV19; D: TRBD2; J: TRBJ2-3; CDR3: CASSIDILAGLTDTQYF; DNA: TGTGCCAGTAGTATAGATATCCTAGCGGGACTCACAGATACGCAGTATTTT
size: .; V: TRBV27; D: .; J: TRBJ2-7; CDR3: CASSFSTEAYEQYF; DNA: TGTGCCAGCAGTTTCTCGACAGAGGCCTACGAGCAGTACTTC
size: .; V: TRBV28; D: .; J: TRBJ2-5; CDR3: CASSLRGTMETQYF; DNA: TGTGCCAGCAGTTTAAGGGGGACCATGGAGACCCAGTACTTC
size: few; V: TRBV7-9; D: .; J: TRBJ2-7; CDR3: CASSSDGIHEQYF; DNA: TGTGCCAGCAGCTCTGACGGGATCCACGAGCAGTACTTC
size: .; V: TRBV29-1; D: TRBD1; J: TRBJ2-7; CDR3: CSVARDRGLGSSYEQYF; DNA: TGCAGCGTTGCCCGGGACAGGGGACTCGGGAGCTCCTACGAGCAGTACTTC
size: .; V: TRBV15; D: .; J: TRBJ1-2; CDR3: CATRRGWYGYTF; DNA: TGTGCCACCAGGCGGGGGTGGTATGGCTACACCTTC
size: .; V: TRBV7-2; D: .; J: TRBJ2-7; CDR3: CASSSQGGNYEQYF; DNA: TGTGCCAGCAGCTCCCAGGGAGGCAATTACGAGCAGTACTTC
size: .; V: TRBV27; D: .; J: TRBJ2-7; CDR3: CASGSPNSYEQYF; DNA: TGTGCCAGCGGGAGCCCAAACTCCTACGAGCAGTACTTC
size: .; V: TRBV29-1; D: TRBD1; J: TRBJ1-3; CDR3: CSVKTGTGVGNTIYF; DNA: TGCAGCGTCAAAACCGGGACAGGGGTTGGAAACACCATATATTTT
size: once; V: TRBV12-3/TRBV12-4; D: .; J: TRBJ2-3; CDR3: CASSSQLTDTQYF; DNA: TGTGCCAGCAGTTCACAGCTCACAGATACGCAGTATTTT
size: .; V: TRBV7-2; D: TRBD1; J: TRBJ2-5; CDR3: CASSSRDRETQYF; DNA: TGTGCCAGCAGCAGCCGGGACAGAGAGACCCAGTACTTC
size: .; V: TRBV25-1; D: .; J: TRBJ1-4; CDR3: CASSFTASTNEKLFF; DNA: TGTGCCAGCAGTTTCACAGCTTCAACTAATGAAAAACTGTTTTTT
size: .; V: TRBV24-1; D: .; J: TRBJ2-2; CDR3: CATSDPPAIGAGELFF; DNA: TGTGCCACCAGTGATCCCCCGGCGATTGGAGCCGGGGAGCTGTTTTTT
size: many; V: TRBV11-2; D: TRBD1; J: TRBJ2-6; CDR3: CASRLPRDRTISGANVLTF; DNA: TGTGCCAGCAGGTTGCCCCGGGACAGGACGATCTCTGGGGCCAACGTCCTGACTTTC
size: .; V: TRBV24-1; D: TRBD1; J: TRBJ2-1; CDR3: CATSDTGQGAYNEQFF; DNA: TGTGCCACCAGTGATACGGGACAGGGGGCCTACAATGAGCAGTTCTTC
size: few; V: TRBV27; D: TRBD2; J: TRBJ2-1; CDR3: CASSLSASGSYNEQFF; DNA: TGTGCCAGCAGTTTATCGGCTAGCGGGTCGTACAATGAGCAGTTCTTC
size: .; V: TRBV24-1; D: .; J: TRBJ2-3; CDR3: CATSDPSTTDTQYF; DNA: TGTGCCACCAGTGACCCCTCTACCACAGATACGCAGTATTTT
size: .; V: TRBV19; D: .; J: TRBJ2-3; CDR3: CASSSDRSADTQYF; DNA: TGTGCCAGTAGTTCGGACAGAAGCGCAGATACGCAGTATTTT
size: .; V: TRBV28; D: TRBD1; J: TRBJ1-5; CDR3: CASSFSYRDRDSNQPQHF; DNA: TGTGCCAGCAGTTTCTCGTACCGGGACAGGGATAGCAATCAGCCCCAGCATTTT
size: .; V: TRBV19; D: TRBD1; J: TRBJ1-1; CDR3: CASSSTGAKNTEAFF; DNA: TGTGCCAGTAGTTCCACAGGGGCGAAGAACACTGAAGCTTTCTTT
size: .; V: TRBV5-1; D: .; J: TRBJ1-6; CDR3: CASSQGQTNSPLHF; DNA: TGCGCCAGCAGCCAGGGACAAACGAATTCACCCCTCCACTTT
size: .; V: TRBV18; D: .; J: TRBJ2-5; CDR3: CASSPANPRGETQYF; DNA: TGTGCCAGCTCACCTGCGAACCCCCGTGGAGAGACCCAGTACTTC
size: .; V: TRBV28; D: .; J: TRBJ2-7; CDR3: CASSSAGSDEQYF; DNA: TGTGCCAGCAGTTCAGCGGGTTCCGACGAGCAGTACTTC
size: once; V: TRBV30; D: .; J: TRBJ2-7; CDR3: CAWSPGGYEQYF; DNA: TGTGCCTGGAGCCCCGGGGGCTACGAGCAGTACTTC
size: .; V: TRBV30; D: .; J: TRBJ1-5; CDR3: CAWSRLDSNQPQHF; DNA: TGTGCCTGGAGTAGATTAGATAGCAATCAGCCCCAGCATTTT
size: .; V: TRBV25-1; D: .; J: TRBJ1-1; CDR3: CASSDSGGGKGTEAFF; DNA: TGTGCCAGCAGTGACTCGGGGGGCGGGAAAGGGACTGAAGCTTTCTTT
size: .; V: TRBV3-1/TRBV3-2; D: .; J: TRBJ1-2; CDR3: CASSSGVAQDLTTSKGYTF; DNA: TGTGCCAGCAGCTCAGGGGTCGCTCAGGACCTTACAACTTCAAAGGGCTACACCTTC
size: .; V: TRBV7-2; D: TRBD1; J: TRBJ2-5; CDR3: CASSLEAGGQETQYF; DNA: TGTGCCAGCAGCTTAGAAGCAGGGGGACAAGAGACCCAGTACTTC
size: once; V: TRBV3-1/TRBV3-2; D: TRBD2; J: TRBJ2-2; CDR3: CASSQEFRLALRTGELFF; DNA: TGTGCCAGCAGCCAAGAGTTTAGACTAGCGCTAAGGACCGGGGAGCTGTTTTTT
size: .; V: TRBV5-4; D: TRBD2; J: TRBJ2-3; CDR3: CASSPGGGDTQYF; DNA: TGTGCCAGCAGCCCGGGGGGAGGGGATACGCAGTATTTT
size: few; V: TRBV27; D: .; J: TRBJ1-5; CDR3: CASRINSNQPQHF; DNA: TGTGCCAGCAGAATTAATAGCAATCAGCCCCAGCATTTT
size: .; V: TRBV30; D: TRBD2; J: TRBJ2-2; CDR3: CAWKRGARNTGELFF; DNA: TGTGCCTGGAAGCGGGGGGCGCGAAACACCGGGGAGCTGTTTTTT
size: .; V: TRBV5-1; D: .; J: TRBJ2-5; CDR3: CASSGGGGQETQYF; DNA: TGCGCCAGCAGCGGGGGAGGGGGCCAAGAGACCCAGTACTTC
size: .; V: TRBV4-2; D: TRBD1; J: TRBJ1-2; CDR3: CASRMTGDYGYTF; DNA: TGTGCCAGCAGGATGACAGGGGACTATGGCTACACCTTC
size: .; V: TRBV9; D: .; J: TRBJ2-7; CDR3: CASSARGESSYEQYF; DNA: TGTGCCAGCAGTGCAAGAGGAGAAAGCTCCTACGAGCAGTACTTC
size: .; V: TRBV7-2; D: TRBD1; J: TRBJ1-1; CDR3: CASSFYRGAVNTEAFF; DNA: TGTGCCAGCAGCTTCTACAGGGGTGCTGTCAACACTGAAGCTTTCTTT
size: .; V: TRBV5-1; D: TRBD1; J: TRBJ1-1; CDR3: CASSFTGTGDTEAFF; DNA: TGCGCCAGCAGCTTCACCGGGACAGGGGATACTGAAGCTTTCTTT
size: .; V: TRBV15; D: .; J: TRBJ2-7; CDR3: CATSRLQSSGTSYYEQYF; DNA: TGTGCCACCAGCAGACTACAAAGCTCCGGGACATCCTACTACGAGCAGTACTTC
size: once; V: TRBV6-2/TRBV6-3; D: TRBD1; J: TRBJ2-2; CDR3: CASSLTGAYTGELFF; DNA: TGTGCCAGCAGTCTCACAGGGGCATACACCGGGGAGCTGTTTTTT
size: .; V: TRBV7-9; D: .; J: TRBJ1-1; CDR3: CASSPGSATANTEAFF; DNA: TGTGCCAGCAGCCCTGGCAGCGCCACTGCTAACACTGAAGCTTTCTTT
size: .; V: TRBV11-3; D: .; J: TRBJ2-1; CDR3: CASSLESEQFF; DNA: TGTGCCAGCAGCTTAGAGAGTGAGCAGTTCTTC
size: few; V: TRBV7-9; D: .; J: TRBJ1-1; CDR3: CASSLPQGGKSTEAFF; DNA: TGTGCCAGCAGCCTACCCCAGGGTGGCAAAAGCACTGAAGCTTTCTTT
size: .; V: TRBV28; D: .; J: TRBJ1-1; CDR3: CASIRQINTEAFF; DNA: TGTGCCAGCATTCGACAGATAAACACTGAAGCTTTCTTT
size: .; V: TRBV6-5; D: TRBD1; J: TRBJ1-5; CDR3: CASRLGQGVNQPQHF; DNA: TGTGCCAGCAGACTTGGACAGGGCGTCAATCAGCCCCAGCATTTT
size: .; V: TRBV3-1/TRBV3-2; D: .; J: TRBJ2-3; CDR3: CASMRSGTDTQYF; DNA: TGTGCCAGCATGAGAAGCGGCACAGATACGCAGTATTTT
size: .; V: TRBV5-5; D: TRBD2; J: TRBJ2-3; CDR3: CASSLVGVAGTSTDTQYF; DNA: TGTGCCAGCAGCTTGGTGGGAGTAGCGGGTACTAGCACAGATACGCAGTATTTT
size: .; V: TRBV19; D: TRBD1; J: TRBJ1-1; CDR3: CASSHRGRNTEAFF; DNA: TGTGCCAGTAGCCACAGGGGCCGGAACACTGAAGCTTTCTTT
size: .; V: TRBV6-5; D: .; J: TRBJ1-2; CDR3: CASRATVPLFGYTF; DNA: TGTGCCAGCAGGGCGACAGTGCCGCTATTTGGCTACACCTTC
size: .; V: TRBV5-1; D: .; J: TRBJ2-7; CDR3: CASSLSSNTYEQYF; DNA: TGCGCCAGCAGCTTAAGTAGCAACACCTACGAGCAGTACTTC
size: .; V: TRBV5-1; D: .; J: TRBJ2-2; CDR3: CASREDANTGELFF; DNA: TGCGCCAGCAGGGAGGACGCGAACACCGGGGAGCTGTTTTTT
size: .; V: TRBV12-3/TRBV12-4; D: .; J: TRBJ2-1; CDR3: CASTLNRGQFF; DNA: TGTGCCAGCACCCTAAATCGTGGGCAGTTCTTC
size: .; V: TRBV6-1; D: TRBD2; J: TRBJ2-1; CDR3: CASSGVPRLAGVNEQFF; DNA: TGTGCCAGCAGTGGGGTACCGAGGCTAGCGGGAGTCAATGAGCAGTTCTTC
size: .; V: TRBV19; D: TRBD1; J: TRBJ2-4; CDR3: CASRYRGRGNIQYF; DNA: TGTGCCAGTAGGTACAGGGGGCGGGGAAACATTCAGTACTTC
size: once; V: TRBV29-1; D: TRBD2; J: TRBJ2-1; CDR3: CSVDETSGRGEQFF; DNA: TGCAGCGTTGATGAGACTAGCGGGAGAGGTGAGCAGTTCTTC
size: .; V: TRBV5-1; D: TRBD2; J: TRBJ2-1; CDR3: CASSHGLAPGRQFF; DNA: TGCGCCAGCAGCCATGGACTAGCTCCCGGGCGGCAGTTCTTC
size: .; V: TRBV5-4; D: TRBD2; J: TRBJ2-4; CDR3: CASSLEASGGLAKNIQYF; DNA: TGTGCCAGCAGCTTGGAGGCTAGCGGGGGTCTAGCCAAAAACATTCAGTACTTC
size: .; V: TRBV24-1; D: .; J: TRBJ1-2; CDR3: CATSDGGSQIYGYTF; DNA: TGTGCCACCAGTGATGGAGGCTCACAAATCTATGGCTACACCTTC